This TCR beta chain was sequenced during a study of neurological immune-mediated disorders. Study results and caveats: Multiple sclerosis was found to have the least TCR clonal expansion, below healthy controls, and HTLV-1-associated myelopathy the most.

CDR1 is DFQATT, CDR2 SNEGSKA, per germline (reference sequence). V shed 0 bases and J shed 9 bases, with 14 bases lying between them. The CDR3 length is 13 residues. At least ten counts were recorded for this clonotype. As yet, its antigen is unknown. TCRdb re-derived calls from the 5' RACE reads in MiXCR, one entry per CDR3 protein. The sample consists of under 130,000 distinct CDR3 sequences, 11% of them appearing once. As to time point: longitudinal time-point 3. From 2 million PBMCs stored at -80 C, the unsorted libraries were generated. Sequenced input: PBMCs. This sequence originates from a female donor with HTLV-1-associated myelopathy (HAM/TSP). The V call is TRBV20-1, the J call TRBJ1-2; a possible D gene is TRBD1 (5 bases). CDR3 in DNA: TGCAGTGCTAGAGACACGGCAGGGTCGCGCTACACCTTC. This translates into CSARDTAGSRYTF.